This entry describes one T cell receptor beta chain. The antigen is undetermined. V lost 1 base and J lost 7, with 20 bases in between. CDR3 length: 17 residues. Germline V gene lookup returns CDR1 SGHNT and CDR2 YENEEA. The entry originates in a study of a mutant IDH1 vaccine in newly diagnosed glioma. Across the whole study: With temozolomide cycles, or 4-6 weeks after radiotherapy alone, vaccination was started. Treated patients had a mean age of around 40 years and a sex split that was approximately 62% male and roughly 38% female.

Stated time point: week 35, safety follow-up. Every single dose of the vaccine, 300 ug of mutant IDH1 20-mer peptide, came with topical imiquimod. New IDH1-mutant, ATRX-lost WHO grade 3 or 4 astrocytomas occurred in donors. Study-wide results and limits: The vaccine induced immune responses, and these occurred in around 93% of patients.

The repertoire was sequenced with immunoSEQ multiplex PCR; TCRdb's copy has only in-frame clones and lacks some. This sample has about 60,000 clones; around 80% occur once, and the top ten carry around 4.6%. J is TRBJ2-1 and V is TRBV11-3; D tentatively fits TRBD1 or TRBD2 (5 bases each). This TCR was sampled from a young man with glioma. Sequencing was performed on PBMCs, taken from a glioma patient whose treatment included an IDH1 peptide vaccine. The CDR3 coding sequence is TGTGCCAGCAGCTTAGCCCGAGGACGGACTGGGGGAAATGAGCAGTTCTTC. As protein: CASSLARGRTGGNEQFF.